The clone carrying this TCR beta chain was seen a handful of times. Antigen unknown. They built TCR cDNA with 5'RACE template switching, a step that put in a universal primer site and UMIs. Each CDR3 protein is one row after TCRdb ran MiXCR on the 5' RACE reads. The sample has a few hundred thousand distinct CDR3 sequences; around a sixth are singletons. The sample is drawn from a study of T cells after yellow fever vaccination. Study context: Preparation used SMART-Seq v4 Ultra Low Input for the low-cell-number fractions.

Study-wide points: The booster response re-showed most primary clones: approximately 95% CD4, approximately 90% CD8. Though weaker, the secondary response peaked faster, on day 5 versus 15.

V lost 3 bases and J lost 2; bases outside the gene matches: 10. The germline V gene encodes CDR1 SGHRS and CDR2 YFSETQ. The CDR3 extends over 16 amino acids. This rearrangement joins TRBV5-1 to TRBJ2-7, with 8 bases aligning to TRBD1. This sequence was found in a man aged 18 to 29 who received the YFV17D yellow fever vaccine. Specimen: PBMCs, collected about 5 days after the first yellow fever vaccination. The CDR3 sequence is CASSYPGTGDTYEQYF. As DNA, the CDR3 is TGCGCCAGCAGCTACCCCGGGACAGGAGACACCTACGAGCAGTACTTC.